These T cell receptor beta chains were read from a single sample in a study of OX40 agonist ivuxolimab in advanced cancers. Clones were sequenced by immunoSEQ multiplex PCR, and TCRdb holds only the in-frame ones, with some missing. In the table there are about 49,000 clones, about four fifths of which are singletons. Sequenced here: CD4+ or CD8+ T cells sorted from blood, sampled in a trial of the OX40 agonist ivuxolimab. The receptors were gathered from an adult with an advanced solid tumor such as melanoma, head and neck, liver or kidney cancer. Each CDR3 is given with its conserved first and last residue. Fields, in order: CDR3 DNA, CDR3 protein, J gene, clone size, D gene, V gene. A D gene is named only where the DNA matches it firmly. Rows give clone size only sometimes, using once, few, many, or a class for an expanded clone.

TGTGCCAGCAGCTTCGGACTAGCGGGACCCAGGGGTGAGCAGTTCTTC,CASSFGLAGPRGEQFF,TRBJ2-1,-,TRBD2,TRBV7-2
TGCGCCAGCAGCACGGGACAGGGGGCAGGCGAGGATGGCTACACCTTC,CASSTGQGAGEDGYTF,TRBJ1-2,-,TRBD1,TRBV5-1
TGTGCCAGCAGCTTATTGGGACAGGGGGATTCACCCCTCCACTTT,CASSLLGQGDSPLHF,TRBJ1-6,-,TRBD1,TRBV7-6
TGTGCCAGCAGTTCGGGCCCGGGGGCTCGGGGCGAGCAGTACTTC,CASSSGPGARGEQYF,TRBJ2-7,-,-,TRBV6-1
TGTGCCAGCAGTTACGGGACTTTTAGTACCGGGGAGCTGTTTTTT,CASSYGTFSTGELFF,TRBJ2-2,-,-,TRBV6-5
TGTGCCAGCAGCGTAGCAGGTGGGGCCCAGTACTTC,CASSVAGGAQYF,TRBJ2-5,-,-,TRBV9
TGTGCCAGCAGTTTCCCGACAGGGGGCTACACCTTC,CASSFPTGGYTF,TRBJ1-2,-,TRBD1,TRBV7-2
TGTGCCAGCAGTGATGGACAGGGGGGCTATGGCTACACCTTC,CASSDGQGGYGYTF,TRBJ1-2,-,TRBD1,TRBV2
TGTGCCAGCAGCTTAGGGCCAGGGGGCAGCTCTGGAAACACCATATATTTT,CASSLGPGGSSGNTIYF,TRBJ1-3,few,TRBD1,TRBV7-2
TGTGCCAGCAGCTTAAAGGGGACGGGTACCTACGAGCAGTACTTC,CASSLKGTGTYEQYF,TRBJ2-7,-,-,TRBV7-9
TGTGCCAGCAGTTCTCCCCAGACAGGGGGCCGGGCTGAAGCTTTCTTT,CASSSPQTGGRAEAFF,TRBJ1-1,-,TRBD1,TRBV28
TGCGCCAGCAGTGAGCCAGCGGGAGTTTACGAGCAGTACTTC,CASSEPAGVYEQYF,TRBJ2-7,few,TRBD2,TRBV10-2
TGTGCCAGCAGCACCCTCAGGGGGCGCGGAACCGGGGAGCTGTTTTTT,CASSTLRGRGTGELFF,TRBJ2-2,-,TRBD1,TRBV11-2
TGTGCCTGGAGTGTCGGAGTGGCTGGAAACACCATATATTTT,CAWSVGVAGNTIYF,TRBJ1-3,-,-,TRBV30
TGCAGTGCTAGTAAGCGGGTTGTCGATTTCTTT,CSASKRVVDFF,TRBJ1-1,few,-,TRBV20-1
TGTGCCAGCAGCTTGACCTGGGTGTCGGGGCCCAGCGAGCAGTACTTC,CASSLTWVSGPSEQYF,TRBJ2-7,-,-,TRBV11-2
TGCGCCAGCTCCCCCGGGGGTTCTTCCACAGATACGCAGTATTTT,CASSPGGSSTDTQYF,TRBJ2-3,-,-,TRBV5-1
TGTGCCAGCAGTTTAACCCGGGCCACCTATGAAAAACTGTTTTTT,CASSLTRATYEKLFF,TRBJ1-4,-,-,TRBV7-9
TGTGCCAGCAGTGGGGGGCAGCTCCAAGAGACCCAGTACTTC,CASSGGQLQETQYF,TRBJ2-5,-,-,TRBV28
TGCGCCAGCAGCTTGACGGTGGGCGATGAGCAGTTCTTC,CASSLTVGDEQFF,TRBJ2-1,-,-,TRBV5-1
TGTGCCAGCAGCCAAGAGGAAGTGACTAGCGGCACGCAGTATTTT,CASSQEEVTSGTQYF,TRBJ2-3,few,TRBD2,TRBV4-2
TGTGCCAGCAGTACTGGGCGGAACACTGAAGCTTTCTTT,CASSTGRNTEAFF,TRBJ1-1,-,-,TRBV6-6
TGTGCCAGCAGTCAACAGACAGGCCGGCAGTATTTT,CASSQQTGRQYF,TRBJ2-3,once,-,TRBV6-6
TGTGCCAGCAGTTCCACTGTCCCCGGGGAGACCCAGTACTTC,CASSSTVPGETQYF,TRBJ2-5,-,-,TRBV6-9
TGTGCTAGTGGAACAGGGGAAAGTGGGCTTCAGCCCCAGCATTTT,CASGTGESGLQPQHF,TRBJ1-5,-,TRBD1,TRBV12-5
TGTGCCAGCAGTTACGGGGGCTTGAACTATGGCTACACCTTC,CASSYGGLNYGYTF,TRBJ1-2,-,-,TRBV6-5
TGTGCCAGCAAGGACGGACAGACAACCTACGAGCAGTACTTC,CASKDGQTTYEQYF,TRBJ2-7,-,-,TRBV2
TGTGCCAGCAGCTTAGAAAGGGGTAGAGAAGCTTTCTTT,CASSLERGREAFF,TRBJ1-1,-,-,TRBV11-3
TGCGCCTGCGAGAGGGCCACCATATATTTT,CACERATIYF,TRBJ1-3,-,-,TRBV23-1
TGCGCCAGCAGCCTGAGGACAGGGATAAACATTCAGTACTTC,CASSLRTGINIQYF,TRBJ2-4,-,TRBD1,TRBV5-1
TGTGCCTGGAGAACTTCGGACAGGGGGCGTGGAAACACCATATATTTT,CAWRTSDRGRGNTIYF,TRBJ1-3,-,TRBD1,TRBV30
TGTGCCAGCAGCTTATCTTCACCGAACACTGAAGCTTTCTTT,CASSLSSPNTEAFF,TRBJ1-1,-,-,TRBV7-2
TGTGCCAGCAGTGAAGCGAGGGGCACTGAAGCTTTCTTT,CASSEARGTEAFF,TRBJ1-1,-,-,TRBV6-1
TGTGCCACCTCGGGGTCGAATACCTACAATGAGCAGTTCTTC,CATSGSNTYNEQFF,TRBJ2-1,-,-,TRBV18
TGTGCCAGCAGTTTATCGGGCGGATACGAGCAGTACTTC,CASSLSGGYEQYF,TRBJ2-7,-,-,TRBV27
TGTGCCAGTTCGGGGACTAGCGGGAGACCTGAGCAGTTCTTC,CASSGTSGRPEQFF,TRBJ2-1,-,TRBD2,TRBV6-6
TGCGCCAGCGGGCCTCCCTCGGACAGGATCCAAGAGACCCAGTACTTC,CASGPPSDRIQETQYF,TRBJ2-5,-,TRBD1,TRBV5-1
TGTGCCAGCAGTTACGGACCGGGGGGGAACTATGGCTACACCTTC,CASSYGPGGNYGYTF,TRBJ1-2,once,-,TRBV6-5
TGTGCCAGCAGTCCGACGGACACGCGGGAGCAGTACTTC,CASSPTDTREQYF,TRBJ2-7,-,-,TRBV6-1
TGTGCCAGCAGCAGCCGACAGGGGCACGATGGCTACACCTTC,CASSSRQGHDGYTF,TRBJ1-2,-,TRBD1,TRBV6-6
TGTGCCAGCAGCCCGGCTGGAATAACCAAAAACATTCAGTACTTC,CASSPAGITKNIQYF,TRBJ2-4,few,-,TRBV7-2